Listed below are T cell receptor beta chains from one sample, sequenced in a study of shared clonotypes between healthy human individuals. Method: immunoSEQ multiplex PCR; TCRdb's copy keeps in-frame clones and lacks some. The sample records 2 million to 2.5 million clones, 85% to 95% being singletons. Sequencing used naive CD4+ T cells sorted from blood. These TCRs come from a man in his late teens or twenties in good health. Each CDR3 is given with its conserved first and last residue. Fields, in order: clone size, J gene, D gene, V gene, CDR3 protein, CDR3 DNA. A D gene is named only where the DNA matches it firmly. Not every row has a clone size; where given, it reads once, few, many or a size class.

size: once
J: TRBJ2-7
D: TRBD1
V: TRBV6-1
CDR3: CAVTAGDRALEQYF
DNA: TGTGCCGTAACCGCGGGGGACAGGGCCCTCGAGCAGTACTTC

size: NA
J: TRBJ1-6
D: NA
V: TRBV5-1
CDR3: CASSLAGQGSNSPLHF
DNA: TGCGCCAGCAGCTTGGCCGGTCAGGGATCAAATTCACCCCTCCACTTT

size: NA
J: TRBJ2-6
D: NA
V: TRBV7-9
CDR3: CASSLRTSYTSSGANVLTF
DNA: TGTGCCAGCAGCCTCAGGACTTCTTACACAAGCTCTGGGGCCAACGTCCTGACTTTC

size: NA
J: TRBJ2-7
D: NA
V: TRBV6-1
CDR3: CASSGWGADPYEQYF
DNA: TGTGCCAGCAGTGGGTGGGGGGCTGACCCCTACGAGCAGTACTTC

size: NA
J: TRBJ2-7
D: NA
V: TRBV2
CDR3: CASGGTSSGRIF
DNA: TGTGCCAGCGGTGGGACTTCCTCTGGACGGATCTTC

size: NA
J: TRBJ1-1
D: NA
V: TRBV27
CDR3: CASIGGGLGTEAFF
DNA: TGTGCCAGCATCGGTGGGGGATTGGGCACTGAAGCTTTCTTT

size: NA
J: TRBJ2-5
D: TRBD1
V: TRBV19
CDR3: CASSNNRGPKETQYF
DNA: TGTGCCAGTAGTAACAACAGGGGGCCTAAAGAGACCCAGTACTTC

size: NA
J: TRBJ2-7
D: NA
V: TRBV10-3
CDR3: CAISESEAAHSYEQYF
DNA: TGTGCCATCAGTGAGTCGGAGGCAGCACACTCCTACGAGCAGTACTTC

size: once
J: TRBJ1-1
D: NA
V: TRBV11-1
CDR3: CASSPRDGGGMTEAFF
DNA: TGTGCCAGCAGCCCACGGGACGGAGGAGGGATGACTGAAGCTTTCTTT

size: NA
J: TRBJ2-3
D: NA
V: TRBV4-3
CDR3: CASSQDGDSSTDTQYF
DNA: TGCGCCAGCAGCCAAGACGGAGACTCTAGCACAGATACGCAGTATTTT

size: NA
J: TRBJ2-5
D: NA
V: TRBV4-1
CDR3: CASSQGLKGAVGETQYF
DNA: TGCGCCAGCAGCCAAGGGCTGAAAGGAGCCGTTGGAGAGACCCAGTACTTC

size: once
J: TRBJ2-5
D: NA
V: TRBV18
CDR3: CASSPRGGETQYF
DNA: TGTGCCAGCTCCCCCAGGGGTGGGGAGACCCAGTACTTC

size: NA
J: TRBJ2-1
D: TRBD1
V: TRBV7-2
CDR3: CASSWGQGGNEQFF
DNA: TGTGCCAGCAGCTGGGGACAGGGGGGGAATGAGCAGTTCTTC

size: NA
J: TRBJ2-3
D: TRBD2
V: TRBV10-1
CDR3: CASSGTSGRTDTQYF
DNA: TGCGCCAGCAGTGGGACTAGCGGGAGGACAGATACGCAGTATTTT

size: NA
J: TRBJ1-6
D: NA
V: TRBV30
CDR3: CAWKIGYNSPLHF
DNA: TGTGCCTGGAAAATAGGATATAATTCACCCCTCCACTTT

size: NA
J: TRBJ2-7
D: NA
V: TRBV6-6
CDR3: CASSYLANEQYF
DNA: TGTGCCAGCAGTTACCTAGCAAACGAGCAGTACTTC

size: NA
J: TRBJ2-6
D: NA
V: TRBV10-3
CDR3: CAIQSGANVLTF
DNA: TGTGCCATACAATCTGGGGCCAACGTCCTGACTTTC

size: NA
J: TRBJ1-5
D: NA
V: TRBV6-5
CDR3: CASKSGNQPQHF
DNA: TGTGCCAGCAAATCAGGGAATCAGCCCCAGCATTTT

size: once
J: TRBJ2-7
D: NA
V: TRBV18
CDR3: CASSPSRGESSYEQYF
DNA: TGTGCCAGCTCACCATCCAGGGGGGAAAGCTCCTACGAGCAGTACTTC

size: NA
J: TRBJ1-5
D: NA
V: TRBV7-2
CDR3: CASSLESSNQPQHF
DNA: TGTGCCAGCAGCTTAGAGAGTAGCAATCAGCCCCAGCATTTT

size: NA
J: TRBJ2-2
D: TRBD2
V: TRBV5-4
CDR3: CASSGASGVNTGELFF
DNA: TGTGCCAGCAGCGGGGCTAGCGGGGTGAACACCGGGGAGCTGTTTTTT

size: NA
J: TRBJ2-7
D: TRBD2
V: TRBV5-1
CDR3: CASGPPTSGSPHEQYF
DNA: TGCGCCAGCGGCCCACCGACTAGCGGGAGCCCCCACGAGCAGTACTTC

size: NA
J: TRBJ2-3
D: NA
V: TRBV30
CDR3: CAWSSLGLATQYF
DNA: TGTGCCTGGAGTTCCCTCGGCCTCGCTACGCAGTATTTT

size: NA
J: TRBJ1-2
D: TRBD1
V: TRBV7-9
CDR3: CASSLIVGTGPAAGYTF
DNA: TGTGCCAGCAGCTTAATTGTCGGGACAGGCCCTGCGGCTGGCTACACCTTC

size: NA
J: TRBJ1-1
D: NA
V: TRBV5-4
CDR3: CASSLEAGSLNTEAFF
DNA: TGTGCCAGCAGCTTGGAGGCAGGGAGCTTGAACACTGAAGCTTTCTTT

size: NA
J: TRBJ1-1
D: TRBD1
V: TRBV29-1
CDR3: CSSGTGDTEAFF
DNA: TGCAGCTCAGGGACAGGCGACACTGAAGCTTTCTTT

size: many
J: TRBJ2-7
D: TRBD2
V: TRBV10-3
CDR3: CAISESRAGAGNEQYF
DNA: TGTGCCATCAGTGAGTCTCGGGCGGGAGCCGGGAACGAGCAGTACTTC

size: NA
J: TRBJ2-7
D: NA
V: TRBV6-1
CDR3: CASSENRGSGEQYF
DNA: TGTGCCAGCAGTGAAAATAGGGGGTCTGGAGAGCAGTACTTC

size: NA
J: TRBJ2-5
D: TRBD1
V: TRBV19
CDR3: CASTDGTVQETQYF
DNA: TGTGCCAGTACCGACGGGACAGTTCAAGAGACCCAGTACTTC

size: NA
J: TRBJ2-5
D: NA
V: TRBV27
CDR3: CASSLQGLQETQYF
DNA: TGTGCCAGCAGTTTACAGGGGTTACAAGAGACCCAGTACTTC

size: NA
J: TRBJ1-1
D: NA
V: TRBV30
CDR3: CAYQTAGTEAFF
DNA: TGTGCCTACCAGACGGCGGGCACTGAAGCTTTCTTT

size: NA
J: TRBJ2-2
D: TRBD1
V: TRBV27
CDR3: CASSTIIMDRASQNTGELFF
DNA: TGTGCCAGCAGCACGATAATAATGGACAGGGCCTCACAGAACACCGGGGAGCTGTTTTTT

size: NA
J: TRBJ1-2
D: TRBD1
V: TRBV30
CDR3: CAWSPTGGQWYGYTF
DNA: TGTGCCTGGAGTCCTACAGGGGGACAGTGGTATGGCTACACCTTC

size: NA
J: TRBJ2-7
D: NA
V: TRBV7-9
CDR3: CASSLEDLQDVSYEQYF
DNA: TGTGCCAGCAGCTTAGAGGACCTGCAGGACGTCTCCTACGAGCAGTACTTC

size: NA
J: TRBJ2-2
D: NA
V: TRBV11-3
CDR3: CASSSFGRGYTGELFF
DNA: TGTGCCAGCAGCTCCTTCGGGCGGGGTTACACCGGGGAGCTGTTTTTT

size: NA
J: TRBJ2-3
D: TRBD2
V: TRBV28
CDR3: CASRDSGEAPDTQYF
DNA: TGTGCCAGCAGGGATAGCGGGGAGGCCCCAGATACGCAGTATTTT

size: NA
J: TRBJ2-6
D: NA
V: TRBV7-2
CDR3: CASSTTGSGGANVLTF
DNA: TGTGCCAGCAGCACAACAGGTTCTGGGGGAGCCAACGTCCTGACTTTC

size: NA
J: TRBJ1-2
D: TRBD1
V: TRBV2
CDR3: CASSELTGGYGYTF
DNA: TGTGCCAGCAGTGAATTGACAGGGGGCTATGGCTACACCTTC

size: once
J: TRBJ1-1
D: TRBD1
V: TRBV7-2
CDR3: CASSVDRVSTEAFF
DNA: TGTGCCAGCAGCGTAGACAGGGTCTCCACTGAAGCTTTCTTT

size: NA
J: TRBJ1-5
D: TRBD1
V: TRBV7-3
CDR3: CASNKNRGENQPQHF
DNA: TGTGCCAGCAACAAGAACAGGGGAGAGAATCAGCCCCAGCATTTT

size: NA
J: TRBJ2-1
D: NA
V: TRBV28
CDR3: CASSLYRPRGSSYNEQFF
DNA: TGTGCCAGCAGTTTATATCGCCCCCGGGGGAGCTCCTACAATGAGCAGTTCTTC

size: NA
J: TRBJ2-7
D: TRBD2
V: TRBV9
CDR3: CASSPRDYTYEQYF
DNA: TGTGCCAGCAGCCCCCGGGACTACACCTACGAGCAGTACTTC

size: NA
J: TRBJ2-3
D: NA
V: TRBV18
CDR3: CASSPPGNTQYF
DNA: TGTGCCAGCTCCCCGCCCGGAAATACGCAGTATTTT

size: NA
J: TRBJ2-6
D: NA
V: TRBV5-1
CDR3: CASSLEWGPGANVLTF
DNA: TGCGCCAGCAGCTTGGAGTGGGGCCCTGGGGCCAACGTCCTGACTTTC

size: once
J: TRBJ1-2
D: NA
V: TRBV7-2
CDR3: CASSPPGGRTGYTF
DNA: TGTGCCAGCAGCCCCCCCGGGGGTCGGACCGGCTACACCTTC

size: NA
J: TRBJ2-5
D: NA
V: TRBV25-1
CDR3: CASRNPLRETQYF
DNA: TGTGCCAGCAGAAACCCACTCCGGGAGACCCAGTACTTC

size: few
J: TRBJ2-7
D: TRBD1
V: TRBV4-3
CDR3: CASSQDWDRGYEQYF
DNA: TGCGCCAGCAGCCAAGATTGGGACAGGGGCTACGAGCAGTACTTC

size: NA
J: TRBJ2-7
D: TRBD2
V: TRBV7-6
CDR3: CASSFTSGSLEQYF
DNA: TGTGCCAGCAGCTTCACTAGCGGGAGCCTCGAGCAGTACTTC

size: once
J: TRBJ2-7
D: NA
V: TRBV6-5
CDR3: CASSYQPRLNYEQYF
DNA: TGTGCCAGCAGTTACCAACCTCGACTGAACTACGAGCAGTACTTC